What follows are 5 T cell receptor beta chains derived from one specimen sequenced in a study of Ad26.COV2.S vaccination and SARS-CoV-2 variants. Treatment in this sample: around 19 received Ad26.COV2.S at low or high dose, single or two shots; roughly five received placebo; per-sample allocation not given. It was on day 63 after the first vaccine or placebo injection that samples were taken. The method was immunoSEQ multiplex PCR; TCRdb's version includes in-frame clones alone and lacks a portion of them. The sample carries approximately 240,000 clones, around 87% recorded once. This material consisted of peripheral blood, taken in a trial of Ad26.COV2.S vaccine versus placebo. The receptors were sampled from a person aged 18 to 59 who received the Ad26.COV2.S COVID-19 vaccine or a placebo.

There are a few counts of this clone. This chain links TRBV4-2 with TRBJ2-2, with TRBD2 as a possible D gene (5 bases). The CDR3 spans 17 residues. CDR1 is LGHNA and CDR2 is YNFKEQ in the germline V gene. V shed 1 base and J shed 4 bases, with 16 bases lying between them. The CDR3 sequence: CASSQVSPAGSTGELFF. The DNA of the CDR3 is TGTGCCAGCAGCCAAGTGAGTCCTGCGGGTTCCACCGGGGAGCTGTTTTTT.

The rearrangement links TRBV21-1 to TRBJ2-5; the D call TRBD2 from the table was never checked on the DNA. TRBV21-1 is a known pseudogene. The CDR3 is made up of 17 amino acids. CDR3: CASRVGASGSFVETQYF. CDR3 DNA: TGTGCCAGCAGAGTGGGGGCTAGCGGGAGTTTCGTCGAGACCCAGTACTTC.

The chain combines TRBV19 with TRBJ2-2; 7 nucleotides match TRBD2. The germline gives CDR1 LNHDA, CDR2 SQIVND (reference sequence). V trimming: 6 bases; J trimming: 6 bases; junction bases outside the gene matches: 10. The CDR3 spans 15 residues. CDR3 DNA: TGTGCCAGTAGCCCCCGGCAGCGGGAAGCCGGGGAGCTGTTTTTT. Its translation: CASSPRQREAGELFF.

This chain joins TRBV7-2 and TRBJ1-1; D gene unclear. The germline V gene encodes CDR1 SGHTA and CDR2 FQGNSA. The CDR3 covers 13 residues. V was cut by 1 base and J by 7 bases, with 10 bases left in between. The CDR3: CASSLVGVGEAFF. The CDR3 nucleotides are TGTGCCAGCAGCTTAGTTGGGGTGGGTGAAGCTTTCTTT.

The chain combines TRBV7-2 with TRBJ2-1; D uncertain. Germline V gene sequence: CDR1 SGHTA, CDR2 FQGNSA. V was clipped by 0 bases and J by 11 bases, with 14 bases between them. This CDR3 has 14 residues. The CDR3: CASSLARGWSKQFF. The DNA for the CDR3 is TGTGCCAGCAGCTTAGCAAGAGGTTGGTCCAAGCAGTTCTTC.